Presented here are 29 T cell receptor beta chains from one specimen sequenced in a study of blood T cells in healthy people across ages. A sample-barcoded 5' primer and a J-beta primer mix were used in a second PCR of roughly 7 to 12 cycles. TCRdb itself ran the 5' RACE reads through MiXCR, one entry per CDR3 protein. The repertoire includes under 2 million distinct CDR3 sequences, about 31% of them detected once, and about 11% sits in the top ten. The sequencing input was blood. Receptor source: a woman aged 25 to 39 in good health.

A few counts support this clonotype. The chain is built from TRBV7-6 and TRBJ2-6; D ambiguous. Germline values: CDR1 SGHVS, CDR2 FNYEAQ. Trimming removed 0 bases at V and 2 bases at J, with 14 bases between. The CDR3 has 18 residues. CDR3 residues: CASSLAGPSPTGANVLTF. For the CDR3, the DNA is TGTGCCAGCAGCTTAGCCGGACCGAGTCCTACTGGGGCCAACGTCCTGACTTTC.

The gene calls are TRBV7-9 and TRBJ2-5, with 7 bases lining up with TRBD1. Germline lookup yields CDR1 SEHNR and CDR2 FQNEAQ (reference sequence). The CDR3 is 12 residues long. Losses at the gene ends were 5 bases for V and 13 bases for J; bases not matched to a gene: 10. The CDR3: CASSGDRAQRYF. CDR3 DNA: TGTGCCAGCAGCGGTGACAGGGCACAGCGGTACTTC.

The rearrangement joins TRBV20-1 to TRBJ2-1; 7 bases map to TRBD1. With 6 bases clipped from V and 5 bases from J, the junction kept 13 bases outside the gene matches. The CDR3 runs to 15 residues. Germline CDR1 reads DFQATT; CDR2 reads SNEGSKA (reference sequence). The CDR3 region is CSASKGAGSHNEQFF. In nucleotides, the CDR3 is TGCAGTGCCTCCAAGGGGGCAGGTTCCCACAATGAGCAGTTCTTC.

This chain connects TRBV5-8 to TRBJ1-6; D unclear. CDR3 length: 14 amino acids. Germline CDR1 reads SGHTS; CDR2 reads YDEGEE. Trimming cost V 5 bases and J 13 bases, with 19 bases left between them. Here the CDR3 reads CASRPGAWISPLHF. The DNA for the CDR3 is TGTGCCAGCAGGCCGGGCGCGTGGATTTCGCCCCTCCACTTT.

V gene TRBV7-9 combines with J gene TRBJ1-5; D gene uncertain. Trimming took off 5 bases at V and 5 bases at J, with 7 bases between the two ends. This CDR3 comprises 12 residues. Germline CDR1 is SEHNR and CDR2 is FQNEAQ (reference sequence). CDR3 nucleotide sequence: TGTGCCAGCAGCATTGGTGATCAGCCCCAGCATTTT. It translates to CASSIGDQPQHF.

This chain uses TRBV3-1 with TRBJ2-1; 8 positions match TRBD1. Germline values: CDR1 LGHDT, CDR2 YNNKEL (reference sequence). The CDR3 spans 17 residues. Losses at the gene ends were 3 bases for V and 4 bases for J; bases not matched to a gene: 11. CDR3 sequence: CASSHRTGRREYNEQFF. CDR3 DNA: TGTGCCAGCAGCCATCGGACAGGGAGAAGGGAATACAATGAGCAGTTCTTC.

In the case of this clonotype: A read error is possible here, since a much larger clone lies one base away. This chain uses TRBV3-1 with TRBJ1-2; D is possibly TRBD1 (6 bases). Looked up from germline, CDR1 is LGHDT and CDR2 is YNNKEL (reference sequence). The length of the CDR3 is 15 residues. CDR3 loop: CASSQRGPGQSGYIF. The DNA for the CDR3 is TGTGCCAGCAGCCAACGAGGACCGGGACAATCTGGCTACATCTTC.

This clonotype turned up a few times. The chain is built from TRBV20-1 and TRBJ2-7, with TRBD1 matching over 11 bases. V shed 7 bases and J 6 bases; nucleotides not matched to a gene: 8. Germline V gives CDR1 DFQATT, CDR2 SNEGSKA (reference sequence). The CDR3 runs to 13 residues. CDR3 in DNA: TGCAGTGTCCCTCGGACAGGGGGCAGCGAGCAGTACTTC. This gives the protein CSVPRTGGSEQYF.

Ten or more counts support this clonotype. The V and J genes are TRBV10-3 and TRBJ2-5; D is possibly TRBD1 or TRBD2 (5 bases each). Germline CDR1 reads ENHRY; CDR2 reads SYGVKD. The CDR3 is made up of 15 amino acids. V shed 4 bases and J shed 2 bases, with 14 bases lying between them. CDR3 sequence: CAISATAGGQETQYF. The CDR3 DNA is TGTGCCATCAGTGCGACGGCTGGGGGACAAGAGACCCAGTACTTC.

In its sample, this clonotype was seen many times. One end of the junction varies from germline; a read error may be responsible. The chain recombines TRBV5-1 with TRBJ2-3, with no clear D. CDR1 and CDR2 from the germline V gene are SGHRS and YFSETQ. This CDR3 is 11 amino acids long. The CDR3 here is CASSFADTQYF. The CDR3, as DNA: TGTGCCAGCAGTTTTGCAGATACGCAGTATTTT.

J is TRBJ1-5 and V is TRBV4-2; 11 bases match TRBD1. The junction had 4 bases not matched to a gene; V was cut back by 5 bases and J by 4 bases. In germline, CDR1 is LGHNA, CDR2 YNFKEQ. The CDR3 runs to 15 residues. DNA for the CDR3: TGTGCCAGCAGCGCCCGGGACAGGGGGAATCAGCCCCAGCATTTT. It codes for CASSARDRGNQPQHF.

This clonotype was found a few times. The chain recombines TRBV6-2 or TRBV6-3 with TRBJ2-5, with 8 bases lining up with TRBD2. The CDR3 sequence is 17 residues long. Germline V lookup: CDR1 MNHEY, CDR2 SVGEGT. V gave up 5 bases and J gave up 5 bases; unmatched junction bases: 16. CDR3 sequence reads: CASSDAIKAGVSETQYF. The CDR3 nucleotides read TGTGCCAGCAGTGATGCCATAAAAGCGGGAGTGTCCGAGACCCAGTACTTC.

This clonotype was observed a handful of times. The chain joins TRBV7-9 to TRBJ2-7, with 9 bases matching TRBD2. J gave up 3 bases and V 5 bases, and 17 bases lay outside the gene matches. The CDR3 is 18 amino acids. Germline V gene sequence: CDR1 SEHNR, CDR2 FQNEAQ (reference sequence). CDR3 DNA: TGTGCCAGCAGCCGCGGGAGGGCCTTTTCTGTCACAGACTACGAGCAGTACTTC. Translated: CASSRGRAFSVTDYEQYF.

This clonotype showed up just a few times. This chain connects TRBV20-1 to TRBJ2-1; TRBD2 agrees at 10 bases. This CDR3 is 12 amino acids long. Germline CDR1 and CDR2: DFQATT and SNEGSKA (reference sequence). Here the CDR3 reads CSGTSEYNEQFF. The DNA for the CDR3 is TGCAGCGGGACTAGCGAATACAATGAGCAGTTCTTC.

The chain has TRBV10-3 and TRBJ1-1; no reliable D call. Trimming cost V 6 bases and J 4 bases, with 6 bases left between them. From germline, CDR1 is ENHRY and CDR2 SYGVKD. The CDR3 runs to 11 residues. CDR3 in amino acids: CAIRTTTEAFF. The CDR3 DNA sequence: TGTGCCATCAGAACGACCACTGAAGCTTTCTTT.

This clonotype occurred many times. The chain joins TRBV5-5 to TRBJ1-2; 8 nucleotides line up with TRBD1. The CDR3 spans 14 residues. CDR1 and CDR2 from the germline V gene are SGHKS and YYEKEE (reference sequence). Trimming removed 4 bases from V and 8 bases from J; junction bases left unmatched: 10. The CDR3 loop is CASSPDSGGYGYTF. The CDR3 region has the DNA TGTGCCAGCAGCCCGGACTCAGGGGGCTACGGCTACACCTTC.

The chain has TRBV12-3 or TRBV12-4 and TRBJ1-1, with TRBD1 matching 8 bases. J lost 4 bases, V lost 10 bases, and 5 bases had no gene match. The CDR3 has 12 amino acids. In DNA form, the CDR3 reads TGTGCCACGCGGACAGGGTTCACTGAAGCTTTCTTT. Protein: CATRTGFTEAFF.

The chain uses TRBV5-1 and TRBJ1-2; D uncertain. Germline V gene lookup returns CDR1 SGHRS and CDR2 YFSETQ. The length of the CDR3 is 15 residues. Trimming left V 0 bases short and J 5 bases short, with 14 bases between. The CDR3 loop reads CASSLDGELLYGYTF. In DNA form, the CDR3 reads TGCGCCAGCAGCTTGGACGGGGAACTGCTTTATGGCTACACCTTC. The full variable domain, its missing parts supplied by reference TRBV5-1 and TRBJ1-2, is KAGVTQTPRYLIKTRGQQVTLSCSPISGHRSVSWYQQTPGQGLQFLFEYFSETQRNKGNFPGRFSGRQFSNSRSEMNVSTLELGDSALYLCASSLDGELLYGYTFGSGTRLTVV.

The chain recombines TRBV28 with TRBJ2-7; a possible D gene is TRBD2 (5 bases). The CDR3 spans 16 residues. Per germline, CDR1 MDHEN and CDR2 SYDVKM. V lost 5 bases and J lost 2, with 19 bases in between. CDR3 loop: CASSPRRGSGTYEQYF. Here the CDR3 DNA reads TGTGCCAGCAGTCCTAGGCGAGGGAGCGGCACCTACGAGCAGTACTTC.

The rearrangement uses TRBV27 and TRBJ1-1, with D hard to call. This CDR3 comprises 16 residues. In germline, CDR1 is MNHEY, CDR2 SMNVEV (reference sequence). Trimming removed 6 bases from V and 1 base from J, with 18 bases in between. The CDR3 region is CASRPFLVQPNTEAFF. DNA of the CDR3: TGTGCCAGCAGACCTTTCCTGGTTCAGCCGAACACTGAAGCTTTCTTT.

This clonotype was observed a handful of times. The chain couples TRBV5-5 to TRBJ2-5, with 9 bases lining up with TRBD2. The CDR3 consists of 15 residues. With 4 bases clipped from V and 4 bases from J, the junction kept 8 bases outside the gene matches. Germline lookup yields CDR1 SGHKS and CDR2 YYEKEE (reference sequence). The CDR3 here is CASSPGTSSLETQYF. CDR3 bases: TGTGCCAGCAGCCCGGGGACTAGCAGTCTAGAGACCCAGTACTTC.

This CDR3 reads CASTDGERNNSPLHF. As DNA, the CDR3 is TGTGCCAGCACGGACGGGGAACGAAATAATTCACCCCTCCACTTT. The V call is TRBV6-1, the J call TRBJ1-6; no clear D. Between the trimmed V and J ends, which lost 7 bases and 5 bases, there was a span of 15 bases. Germline V gene data show CDR1 as MNHNS and CDR2 as SASEGT. The CDR3 runs 15 residues.

The chain carries TRBV6-6 and TRBJ1-3; TRBD1 matches at 8 bases. V trimming: 2 bases; J trimming: 4 bases; junction bases outside the gene matches: 7. Germline CDR1 is MNHNY and CDR2 is SVGAGI (reference sequence). The CDR3 totals 16 residues. CDR3 sequence reads: CASSYTGQGRGNTIYF. In DNA form, the CDR3 reads TGTGCCAGCAGTTACACAGGACAGGGTCGGGGAAACACCATATATTTT.

The genes are TRBV21-1 and TRBJ2-1; the table's D gene call, TRBD2, was not cross checked with the DNA. TRBV21-1 counts as a pseudogene. The CDR3 length is 13 residues. CDR3 nucleotide sequence: TGTGCCAGCAGCAGCATAGCGGGAGACGAGCAGTTCTTC. Protein: CASSSIAGDEQFF.

This clonotype has ten or more counts. V and J are TRBV29-1 and TRBJ2-1, with D uncertain. Per germline, CDR1 SQVTM and CDR2 ANQGSEA. The CDR3 extends over 14 amino acids. Trimming removed 6 bases from V and 5 bases from J, with 17 bases in between. The CDR3 loop is CSVETATINNEQFF. Here the CDR3 DNA reads TGCAGCGTCGAGACCGCCACGATAAACAATGAGCAGTTCTTC.

The table lists this clonotype with many counts. The chain links TRBV4-1 to TRBJ2-1, with TRBD1 identical over 9 bases. Germline assignment: CDR1 MGHRA and CDR2 YSYEKL. The CDR3 covers 16 residues. V lost 0 bases and J lost 8; bases outside the gene matches: 8. The CDR3 region has the DNA TGCGCCAGCAGCCAAGAAGAGACAGGGGGTTCCCATGAGCAGTTCTTC. It codes for CASSQEETGGSHEQFF.

The chain joins TRBV12-3 or TRBV12-4 to TRBJ1-6; D call uncertain. CDR3 length equals 20 residues. V was clipped by 7 bases and J by 0 bases, with 25 bases between them. The CDR3 sequence is CASMRAGYYEASSYNSPLHF. The CDR3 region has the DNA TGTGCCAGCATGCGGGCCGGATATTATGAAGCGAGCTCCTATAATTCACCCCTCCACTTT.

This clonotype appeared many times. The chain carries TRBV10-3 and TRBJ2-3; D ambiguous. Germline V gene data show CDR1 as ENHRY and CDR2 as SYGVKD. This CDR3 region has 13 residues. V was trimmed by 7 bases and J by 0 bases, leaving 8 bases between them. CDR3 region: CAIKELSTDTQYF. The CDR3 DNA reads as TGTGCCATCAAGGAGCTTAGCACAGATACGCAGTATTTT.

This clonotype was seen a handful of times. The V gene is TRBV7-9, the J gene TRBJ2-3; 10 bases are a match to TRBD2. CDR3 size: 16 residues. Per germline, CDR1 SEHNR and CDR2 FQNEAQ (reference sequence). J was trimmed by 10 bases and V by 0 bases; bases with no gene match: 10. The CDR3 DNA is TGTGCCAGCAGCTTAGCCAGCGGGGGGGCAAGTAAAGCGCAGTATTTT. It yields the protein CASSLASGGASKAQYF.